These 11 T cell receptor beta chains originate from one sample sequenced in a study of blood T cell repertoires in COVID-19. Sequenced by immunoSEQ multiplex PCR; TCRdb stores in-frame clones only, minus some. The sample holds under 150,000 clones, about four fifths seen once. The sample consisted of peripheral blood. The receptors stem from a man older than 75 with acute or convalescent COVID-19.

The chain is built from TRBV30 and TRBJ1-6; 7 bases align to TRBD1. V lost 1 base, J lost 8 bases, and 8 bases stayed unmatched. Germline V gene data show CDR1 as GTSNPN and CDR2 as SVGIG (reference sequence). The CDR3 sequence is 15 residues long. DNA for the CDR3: TGTGCCTGGAGTGGGGGCCGACAGGGATATTCACCCCTCCACTTT. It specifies CAWSGGRQGYSPLHF.

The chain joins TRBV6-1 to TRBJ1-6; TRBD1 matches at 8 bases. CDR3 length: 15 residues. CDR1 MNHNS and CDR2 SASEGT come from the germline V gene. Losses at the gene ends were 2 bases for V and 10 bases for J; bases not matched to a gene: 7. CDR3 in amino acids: CASSESGQGMSPLHF. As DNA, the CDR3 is TGTGCCAGCAGTGAATCAGGACAGGGTATGTCACCCCTCCACTTT.

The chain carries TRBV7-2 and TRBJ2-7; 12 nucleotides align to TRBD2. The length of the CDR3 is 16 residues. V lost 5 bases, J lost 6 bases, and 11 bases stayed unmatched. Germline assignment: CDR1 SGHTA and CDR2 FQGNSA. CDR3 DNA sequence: TGTGCCAGCAGCCCCAGCGGCCTAGCGGGGGGGCTCGAGCAGTACTTC. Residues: CASSPSGLAGGLEQYF.

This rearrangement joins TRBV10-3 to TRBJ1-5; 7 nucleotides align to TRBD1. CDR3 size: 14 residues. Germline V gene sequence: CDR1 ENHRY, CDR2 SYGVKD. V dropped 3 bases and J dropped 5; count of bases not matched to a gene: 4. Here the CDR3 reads CAISERDSYQPQHF. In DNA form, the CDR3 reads TGTGCCATCAGTGAAAGGGACAGCTATCAGCCCCAGCATTTT.

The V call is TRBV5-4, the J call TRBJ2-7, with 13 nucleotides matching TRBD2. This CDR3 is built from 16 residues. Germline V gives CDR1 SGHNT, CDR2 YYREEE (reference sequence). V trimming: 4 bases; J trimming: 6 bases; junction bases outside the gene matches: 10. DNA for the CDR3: TGTGCCAGCAGCCCAACGAGGACTAGCGGGGGAGTCGAGCAGTACTTC. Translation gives CASSPTRTSGGVEQYF.

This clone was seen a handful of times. Here the CDR3 reads CASSSNSGNQPQHF. CDR3 sequence (DNA): TGTGCCAGCAGCTCGAACTCGGGTAATCAGCCCCAGCATTTT. The chain employs TRBV11-2 and TRBJ1-5; D gene ambiguous. V was shortened by 4 bases and J by 4 bases, with 11 bases between the two germline ends. Germline CDR1 reads SGHAT; CDR2 reads FQNNGV. This CDR3 spans 14 amino acids.

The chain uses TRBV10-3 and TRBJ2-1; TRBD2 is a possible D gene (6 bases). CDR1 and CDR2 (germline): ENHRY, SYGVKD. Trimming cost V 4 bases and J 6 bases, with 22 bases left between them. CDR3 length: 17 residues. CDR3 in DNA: TGTGCCATCAGTGGCGCCTATGGCGGGGAAAAGGGCAATGAGCAGTTCTTC. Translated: CAISGAYGGEKGNEQFF.

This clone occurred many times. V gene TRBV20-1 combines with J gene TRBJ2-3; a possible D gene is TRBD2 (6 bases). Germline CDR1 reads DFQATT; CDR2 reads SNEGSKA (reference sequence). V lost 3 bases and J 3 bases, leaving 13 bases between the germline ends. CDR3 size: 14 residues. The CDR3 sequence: CSASYSGQTDTQYF. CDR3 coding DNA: TGCAGTGCTAGTTACAGCGGGCAAACAGATACGCAGTATTTT.

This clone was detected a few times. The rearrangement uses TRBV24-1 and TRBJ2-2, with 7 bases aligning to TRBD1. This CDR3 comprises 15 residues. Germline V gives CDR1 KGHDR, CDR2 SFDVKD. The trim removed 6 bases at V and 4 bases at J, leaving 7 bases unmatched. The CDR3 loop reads CATSFSSGGTGELFF. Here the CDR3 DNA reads TGTGCCACCAGTTTTTCTTCAGGGGGCACCGGGGAGCTGTTTTTT.

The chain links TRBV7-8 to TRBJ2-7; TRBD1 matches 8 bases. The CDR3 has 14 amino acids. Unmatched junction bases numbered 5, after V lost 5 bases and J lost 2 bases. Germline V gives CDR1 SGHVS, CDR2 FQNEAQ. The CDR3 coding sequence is TGTGCCAGCAGCCCGCAGGGACAGGCCTACGAGCAGTACTTC. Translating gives CASSPQGQAYEQYF.

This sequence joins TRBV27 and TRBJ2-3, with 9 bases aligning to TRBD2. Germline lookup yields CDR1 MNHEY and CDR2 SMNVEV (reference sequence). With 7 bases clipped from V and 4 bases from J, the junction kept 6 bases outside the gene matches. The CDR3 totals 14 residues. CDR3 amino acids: CASTQRGAPDTQYF. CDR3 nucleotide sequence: TGTGCCAGCACACAGCGGGGGGCCCCAGATACGCAGTATTTT.